Included here is one T cell receptor (beta chain) sequence, with context. Its specificity is not known. This sample is part of a study of tumor and adjacent non-tumor tissue in lung cancer. At the level of the study: The cohort had around twelve adenocarcinoma, 2 squamous cell and 1 small cell patients. Study conclusions and caveats: Top 100 clones took a larger repertoire share in normal lung. Tumor tissue had significantly higher TCR diversity than normal lung.

This sample's RNA came from whole unsorted tissue. Donors were chemotherapy-naive, newly diagnosed lung cancer surgical patients in China, August–late 2014. CDR1 SEHNR and CDR2 FQNEAQ come from the germline V gene (reference sequence). This CDR3 is 15 amino acids long. TCRbeta libraries were built with three rounds of nested PCR, modified from ARM-PCR. MiXCR, run by TCRdb on the multiplex PCR reads, gives a single entry per CDR3 protein. The sample comprises fewer than 120,000 distinct CDR3 sequences, 84% of which are singletons, and approximately 22% rests with the top ten. This sequence joins TRBV7-9 and TRBJ2-1; D may be TRBD1 or TRBD2 (6 bases each). The TCR originated in a man in his 70s with non-small cell lung cancer. Material: lung tumor tissue. CDR3 nucleotide sequence: TGTACTAGCAGCCCCTCCGGGGGCGGAAACAGTGAGCAGTTCTTC. Protein sequence: CTSSPSGGGNSEQFF.